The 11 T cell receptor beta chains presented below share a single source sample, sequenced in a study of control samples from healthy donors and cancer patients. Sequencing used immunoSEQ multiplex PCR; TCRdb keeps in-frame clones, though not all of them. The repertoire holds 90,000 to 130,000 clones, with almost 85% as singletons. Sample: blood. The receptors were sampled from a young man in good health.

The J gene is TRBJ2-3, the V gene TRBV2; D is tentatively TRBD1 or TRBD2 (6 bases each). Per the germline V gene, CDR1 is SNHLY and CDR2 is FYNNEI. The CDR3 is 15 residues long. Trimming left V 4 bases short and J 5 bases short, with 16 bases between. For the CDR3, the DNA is TGTGCCAGCAGTGCCGGGACATCCGGGAGAGATACGCAGTATTTT. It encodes CASSAGTSGRDTQYF.

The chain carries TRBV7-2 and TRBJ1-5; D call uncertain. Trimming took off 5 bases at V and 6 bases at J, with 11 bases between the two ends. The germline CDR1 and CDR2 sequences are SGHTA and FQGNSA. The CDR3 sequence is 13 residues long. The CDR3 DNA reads TGTGCCAGCAGCGAACGGTCGGGTCAGCCCCAGCATTTT. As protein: CASSERSGQPQHF.

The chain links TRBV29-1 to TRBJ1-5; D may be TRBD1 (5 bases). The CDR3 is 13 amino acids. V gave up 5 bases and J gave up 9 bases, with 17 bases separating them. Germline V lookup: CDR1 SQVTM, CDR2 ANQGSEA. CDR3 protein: CSVQPGPGGPQHF. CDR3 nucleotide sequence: TGCAGCGTTCAGCCGGGGCCGGGAGGGCCCCAGCATTTT.

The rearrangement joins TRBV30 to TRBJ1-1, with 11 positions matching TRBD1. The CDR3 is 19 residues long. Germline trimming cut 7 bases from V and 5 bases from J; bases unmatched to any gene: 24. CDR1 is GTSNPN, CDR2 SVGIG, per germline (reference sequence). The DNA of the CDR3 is TGTGCCTACTGTAGGGGGACAGGGGGTGTCGCTGGGTGCGGGACTGAAGCTTTCTTT. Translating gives CAYCRGTGGVAGCGTEAFF.

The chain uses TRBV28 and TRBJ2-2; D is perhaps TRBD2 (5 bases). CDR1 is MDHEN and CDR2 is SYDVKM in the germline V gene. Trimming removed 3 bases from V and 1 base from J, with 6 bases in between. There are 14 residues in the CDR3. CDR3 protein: CASSLRVNTGELFF. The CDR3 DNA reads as TGTGCCAGCAGTTTGAGGGTGAACACCGGGGAGCTGTTTTTT.

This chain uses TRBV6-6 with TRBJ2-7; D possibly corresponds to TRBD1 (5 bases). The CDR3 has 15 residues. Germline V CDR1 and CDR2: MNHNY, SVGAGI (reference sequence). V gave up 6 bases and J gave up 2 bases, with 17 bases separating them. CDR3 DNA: TGTGCCAGCAGCGGCCGACAGTCTATTACCTACGAGCAGTACTTC. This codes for CASSGRQSITYEQYF.

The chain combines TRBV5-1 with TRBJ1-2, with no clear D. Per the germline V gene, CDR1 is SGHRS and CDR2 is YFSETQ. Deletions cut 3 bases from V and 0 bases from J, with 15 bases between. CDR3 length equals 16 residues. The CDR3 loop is CASSSSVGHTNYGYTF. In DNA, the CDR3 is TGCGCCAGCAGCTCCTCCGTGGGCCATACTAACTATGGCTACACCTTC.

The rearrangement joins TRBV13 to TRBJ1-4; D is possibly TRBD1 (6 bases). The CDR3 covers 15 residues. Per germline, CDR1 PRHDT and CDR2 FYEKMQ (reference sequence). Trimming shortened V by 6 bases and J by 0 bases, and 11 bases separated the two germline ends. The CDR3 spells CASRPGTSTNEKLFF. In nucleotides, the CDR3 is TGTGCCAGCAGGCCCGGGACATCAACTAATGAAAAACTGTTTTTT.

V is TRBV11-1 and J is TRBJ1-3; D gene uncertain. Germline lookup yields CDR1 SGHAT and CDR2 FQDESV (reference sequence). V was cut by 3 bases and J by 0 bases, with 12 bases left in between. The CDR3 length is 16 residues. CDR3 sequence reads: CASSFDEVGSGNTIYF. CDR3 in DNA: TGTGCCAGCAGCTTTGATGAGGTTGGCTCTGGAAACACCATATATTTT.

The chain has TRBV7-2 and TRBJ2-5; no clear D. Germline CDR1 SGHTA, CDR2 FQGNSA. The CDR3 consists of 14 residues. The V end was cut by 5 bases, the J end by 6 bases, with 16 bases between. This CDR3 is CASSPGRSAKTQYF. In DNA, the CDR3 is TGTGCCAGCAGCCCGGGTCGGAGTGCTAAGACCCAGTACTTC.

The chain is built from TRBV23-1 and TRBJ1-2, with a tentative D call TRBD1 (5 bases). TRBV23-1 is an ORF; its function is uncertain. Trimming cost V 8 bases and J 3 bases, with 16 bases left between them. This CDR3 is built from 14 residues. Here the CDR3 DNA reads TGCGCCAGCCCCTCCGGGACCGAGGACTATGGCTACACCTTC. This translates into CASPSGTEDYGYTF.